A single T cell receptor (beta chain) is shown here with its context. Its antigen is unknown. The CDR3 runs 13 residues. Trimming removed 7 bases at V and 3 bases at J, with 13 bases between. Germline CDR1 reads MDHEN; CDR2 reads SYDVKM. Clones were sequenced by immunoSEQ multiplex PCR, and TCRdb holds only the in-frame ones, with some missing. The sample lists tens of thousands of clones; roughly 80% were seen once. The sample belongs to a study of a mutant IDH1 vaccine in newly diagnosed glioma. Study information: Of the patients given treatment, approximately 62% were male and approximately 40% were female, and a mean age of approximately 40 years was recorded. The earlier regimen, radiotherapy, temozolomide, or both, was most often both.

Time point meaning: week 47, end of study. Every vaccination contained 300 ug of the mutant IDH1 20-mer peptide and was paired with topical imiquimod. The sequencing used PBMCs, collected from a glioma patient whose treatment included an IDH1 peptide vaccine. The V call is TRBV28, the J call TRBJ2-7; D is uncertain. This receptor was identified in a man between 18 and 29 years old with glioma. Some clones in this sample may be carry-over from other donors' samples. The CDR3 DNA sequence: TGTGCCAGCAAGGGTGGGGAATACTACGAGCAGTACTTC. Translation gives CASKGGEYYEQYF.